This entry features one T cell receptor beta chain sequence. The clone's antigen remains unknown. No base-level quality is on record; no much larger clone is a single base apart. The sample belongs to a study of regulatory T cells in long-lasting Graves disease (dated by TCRdb to the early 2020s). About the investigation overall: Persistent Graves' disease meant more than 5 years of antithyroid drug treatment with TSH receptor autoantibodies that stayed positive. This study used TCR sequencing and RNA sequencing of peripheral blood to compare persistent Graves' disease patients against newly diagnosed Graves' disease patients. Antithyroid drugs had been taken for approximately ten years on average by persistent Graves' disease patients in the clinical cohort. A total of around 35 samples underwent TCR sequencing: about 13 from persistent and roughly 20 from newly diagnosed Graves' disease patients. The study took place in China and was registered as a clinical trial.

What this sample's time point label stands for: persistent/refractory GD, antithyroid drugs over 5 years with positive TRAb. RNA was extracted from PBMCs in TRIzol for both TCR sequencing and RNA sequencing. The diagnosis of Graves' disease was made according to American Thyroid Association guidelines. Recruitment of patients was carried out at an endocrinology department in Xi'an, China. Each patient gave around 9.2 milliliters of peripheral blood, collected in an EDTA anticoagulant tube. Ficoll Paque Plus density gradient separation was used to isolate PBMCs, and no additional T cell sorting was done. RNA quality was checked with an Agilent 2100 Bioanalyzer and agarose gel, and concentration with a NanoDrop 2000. Overall results and qualifications from the work: Sequencing and analysis were limited to the TCR beta chain. Persistent patients shared more public clonotypes among themselves (approximately 2,500) than newly diagnosed patients did (approximately 970). Lower TCR Shannon entropy and fewer highly expanded clones were observed in persistent Graves' disease patients than in newly diagnosed patients, which suggested clonal expansion. Because the primary lesion, thyroid tissue, could not be accessed, the study looked at peripheral blood alone. The authors acknowledged the small sample size as a limitation that may reduce accuracy. Persistent disease showed preferential use of TRBV28, TRBJ1-2 and TRBJ2-5, whereas newly diagnosed disease favored TRBV20-1 and TRBJ2-1.

The trim is 2 bases for V and 8 bases for J, with a gap of 16 bases between the germline ends. CDR1 and CDR2, per the germline V gene (reference sequence), are DFQATT and SNEGSKA. Its CDR3 holds 15 amino acids, cysteine through phenylalanine. Solely the CDR3 DNA is kept, with 45 bases framed from the first base. Library preparation was by multiplex PCR. Sequencing used an Illumina HiSeq 4000. CDR3 regions were amplified by Arm-PCR with iRepertoire HTBI primers to construct TCR beta libraries. Gel purification was performed on PCR products prior to sequencing. In the paper's pipeline: Across samples, 60 to 70 TRBV and 13 to 15 TRBJ segments were identified and used for gene usage analysis of CDR3 amino acid clonotypes. COPE and FqMerger were used to merge filtered high-quality paired reads into contigs. BLAST was used to align contigs to IMGT TRBV, TRBD and TRBJ reference genes, with CDR3 defined following IMGT. Clonotypes above 0.1% frequency were classified as highly expanded clones. Shannon entropy was used to measure repertoire diversity, and the Gini coefficient was used to measure V-J evenness. A clonotype found in more than one individual was treated as public. TCRdb passed the public sequencing reads through fastp at Q25 and MiXCR, retaining productive beta sequences. One record per CDR3 amino acid sequence lists the most common genes and DNA. The V and J calls were not made by the authors but by TCRdb's processing. In this sample the table shows under 450,000 distinct CDR3 sequences, 20% to 25% of which occur a single time. Jointly, the top ten make up 28% of the sample.

The sequences come from peripheral blood mononuclear cells (PBMCs), collected when the disease was refractory, from a patient treated with antithyroid drugs. The chain links TRBV20-1 with TRBJ1-6, with the identity of the D gene unclear. The source of this sequence is a woman in her forties with Graves disease. Donor details come from another sample of the same person, matched by shared clones. The bases read TGCAGTGCTAGACATCCCCGGGCCTCGGATTCACCCCTCCACTTT. It is translated as CSARHPRASDSPLHF.